The entry below gives a single TCR beta chain sequence along with its context. Its specificity is unknown. Other DNA sequences in this sample translate to the same CDR3. This record belongs to a study of OX40 agonist ivuxolimab in advanced cancers. Study-level results: CD8+ T cells were the subset that, on average, had more expanded clones than CD4+.

The repertoire was sequenced with immunoSEQ multiplex PCR; TCRdb's copy has only in-frame clones and lacks some. The data contain about 64,000 clones, about 85% of them singletons. Germline V gene data show CDR1 as DFQATT and CDR2 as SNEGSKA (reference sequence). V lost 6 bases to trimming and J lost 7 bases, with 7 bases between them. CDR3 length equals 10 residues. The chain employs TRBV20-1 and TRBJ2-1; D unclear. This clonotype was obtained from an adult with an advanced solid tumor such as melanoma, head and neck, liver or kidney cancer. The sequencing here drew on CD4+ or CD8+ T cells sorted from blood, taken in a trial of the OX40 agonist ivuxolimab. The CDR3 DNA is TGCAGTGCCCGTCGGAATGAGCAGTTCTTC. Encoded protein: CSARRNEQFF.